The clone carrying this TCR beta chain was observed a handful of times. The data are from a study of blood T cells in healthy people across ages. Study-wide context: Capturing about one barcoded beta molecule per two T cells was achieved by template switching.

The CDR3 is 12 amino acids. In germline, CDR1 is DFQATT, CDR2 SNEGSKA (reference sequence). The J segment lost 6 bases and the V segment lost 1 base, leaving 0 bases of the junction unmatched. Together with a sample-barcoded 5' primer, a J-beta primer mix was included in a second PCR lasting about 6 to 11 cycles. Tags on each cDNA molecule came from a template-switch adaptor with 12 random nucleotides. TCRdb called the 5' RACE reads again in MiXCR, with one record for every CDR3 protein. The table records a few hundred thousand distinct CDR3 sequences, about 49% of them present only once. Donors ranged from roughly 6 to 90 years old and were healthy Caucasians in Russia.

The TCR originated in a man in his sixties in good health. The rearrangement uses TRBV20-1 and TRBJ2-3, with 8 bases identical to TRBD2. The sample consisted of blood. Here the CDR3 DNA reads TGCAGTGCTAGAGTAGCGGGGGATACGCAGTATTTT. It is translated as CSARVAGDTQYF.